These T cell receptor beta chains were read from a single sample in a study of blood T cell repertoires in COVID-19. Here immunoSEQ multiplex PCR was the method, and the copy in TCRdb shows in-frame clones only, minus some. The sample contains 270,000 or so clones, around 86% of which appear only once. What was sequenced was PBMCs or T cells enriched from blood (not recorded which). These TCRs come from a woman aged 18 to 35 who had recovered from COVID-19. The CDR3 runs from the conserved cysteine through the conserved F or W. A D gene is named only where the DNA matches it firmly. Expanded clones are given a class, and other clones once, few, many or no size at all.

V	size	D	J	CDR3	DNA
TRBV30	-	TRBD1	TRBJ1-2	CAWRLDRGDSYGYTF	TGTGCCTGGAGACTAGACAGGGGGGATTCCTATGGCTACACCTTC
TRBV29-1	-	TRBD2	TRBJ2-7	CSVEESGLAGIYEQYF	TGCAGCGTTGAAGAGTCGGGGCTAGCGGGGATCTACGAGCAGTACTTC
TRBV5-1	-	-	TRBJ2-3	CASSLDPSSTDTQYF	TGCGCCAGCAGCTTGGATCCCTCTAGCACAGATACGCAGTATTTT
TRBV14	once	TRBD2	TRBJ2-5	CASSQRAGGTQYF	TGTGCCAGCAGCCAACGGGCGGGGGGGACCCAGTACTTC
TRBV19	-	TRBD1	TRBJ2-2	CASSILRRDRGTGELFF	TGTGCCAGTAGTATTCTTAGGCGGGACAGGGGGACCGGGGAGCTGTTTTTT
TRBV25-1	-	TRBD2	TRBJ2-7	CASSPGGRPYEQYF	TGTGCCAGCAGTCCGGGAGGTAGGCCCTACGAGCAGTACTTC
TRBV5-1	-	TRBD2	TRBJ2-1	CASSWASGGFYNEQFF	TGCGCCAGCAGCTGGGCTAGCGGGGGGTTTTACAATGAGCAGTTCTTC
TRBV30	once	-	TRBJ1-6	CAWRSDYNSPLHF	TGTGCCTGGAGATCAGATTATAATTCACCCCTCCACTTT
TRBV4-3	-	TRBD2	TRBJ2-7	CASSQDGQLAGQEQYF	TGCGCCAGCAGCCAAGACGGTCAGCTAGCGGGGCAAGAGCAGTACTTC
TRBV24-1	-	-	TRBJ1-2	CATSDNGQRGYTF	TGTGCCACCAGTGATAATGGACAGCGGGGCTACACCTTC
TRBV2	-	-	TRBJ2-3	CASSSLVGADTQYF	TGTGCCAGCTCCTCCTTGGTTGGGGCCGATACGCAGTATTTT
TRBV6-4	-	-	TRBJ1-2	CASSAQEDGGWTMFYGYTF	TGTGCCAGCAGTGCCCAAGAGGATGGGGGCTGGACGATGTTCTATGGCTACACCTTC
TRBV5-1	-	TRBD1	TRBJ2-2	CASSLEGQGNTGELFF	TGCGCCAGCAGCTTGGAAGGACAGGGAAACACCGGGGAGCTGTTTTTT
TRBV27	-	-	TRBJ2-3	CASSGGGSGEDTQYF	TGTGCCAGCAGTGGGGGCGGGAGCGGGGAAGATACGCAGTATTTT
TRBV6-5	few	TRBD1	TRBJ2-2	CASSWTGGNGELFF	TGTGCCAGCAGTTGGACAGGGGGTAACGGGGAGCTGTTTTTT